Listed below are T cell receptor beta chains from one sample, sequenced in a study of blood T cell repertoires in COVID-19. The assay was immunoSEQ multiplex PCR, and TCRdb's table has in-frame clones only and misses some. The sample shows about 76,000 clones, approximately 83% of them seen only once. Sample: peripheral blood. The receptor set was obtained from a human donor in a cohort sampled during active COVID-19. CDR3s include the opening cysteine and the closing phenylalanine or tryptophan. The D gene is left open where the match is weak. The size field is filled for only some rows; it gives once, few, many or a size class.

j_call | clone_size | d_call | v_call | cdr3_aa | cdr3_nt
TRBJ2-7 | - | - | TRBV6-5 | CASSLSSLRGWEQYF | TGTGCCAGCAGTTTATCATCCCTCAGGGGTTGGGAGCAGTACTTC
TRBJ2-2 | few | - | TRBV5-5 | CASNEQGNTGELFF | TGTGCCAGCAATGAACAGGGAAACACCGGGGAGCTGTTTTTT
TRBJ2-7 | few | TRBD1 | TRBV7-2 | CASSGGTGGPLGSYEQYF | TGTGCCAGCAGCGGCGGGACAGGGGGCCCCCTCGGCTCCTACGAGCAGTACTTC
TRBJ2-7 | many | TRBD1 | TRBV5-1 | CASKQTGSSYEQYF | TGCGCCAGCAAGCAGACAGGGAGCTCCTACGAGCAGTACTTC
TRBJ2-3 | - | - | TRBV7-2 | CASSLSIMDTQYF | TGTGCCAGCAGCCTATCAATCATGGATACGCAGTATTTT
TRBJ2-5 | - | - | TRBV7-9 | CASSSYRDEETQYF | TGTGCCAGCAGCTCGTACAGGGATGAAGAGACCCAGTACTTC
TRBJ2-7 | - | - | TRBV6-5 | CASSPLLREQYF | TGTGCCAGCAGTCCCCTTTTGCGCGAGCAGTACTTC
TRBJ1-1 | - | TRBD1 | TRBV27 | CASRTHLQGAEAFF | TGTGCCAGCAGGACTCACCTCCAGGGGGCTGAAGCTTTCTTT
TRBJ1-2 | - | - | TRBV4-2 | CASSQVRGEEGYTF | TGTGCCAGCAGCCAAGTTCGGGGGGAGGAGGGCTACACCTTC
TRBJ2-7 | few | - | TRBV9 | CASSVEGGVTEGFYEQYF | TGTGCCAGCAGCGTAGAGGGGGGGGTCACAGAGGGCTTCTACGAGCAGTACTTC